This T cell receptor (beta chain) was recorded in a study of blood T cell repertoires in COVID-19. Study summary: There were acute and convalescent COVID-19 samples, and they came from the United States, Italy and Spain. Nucleic acid was either cDNA or gDNA, and it came from T cells, B-cell-depleted T cells, or PBMCs.

As handled by the study authors: Estimation of nucleated cell counts was performed using reference gene primer amplification. Assay: immunoSEQ multiplex PCR; the TCRdb copy retains only in-frame clones and omits some. V and J calls and clone size come straight from that table; D and trimming were deduced from the DNA. The table includes 200,000 to 300,000 clones, 86% detected once. Germline lookup yields CDR1 MNHNS and CDR2 SASEGT. The V end lost 2 bases, the J end lost 3 bases, and 14 bases lay between the germline ends. The CDR3 runs to 15 residues. This clone was seen only a few times. Specimen: peripheral blood. V usage is TRBV6-1 and J usage is TRBJ2-7, with D perhaps matching TRBD2 (5 bases). This clonotype was obtained from a young man with active or convalescent COVID-19. The CDR3 region has the DNA TGTGCCAGCAGTGAATTTTCCCGGGGTGTCTACGAGCAGTACTTC. It encodes CASSEFSRGVYEQYF.